A single sample is the source of the 32 T cell receptor beta chains below, sequenced in a study of long-term antiretroviral therapy in people with HIV. At survey level, the immunoSEQ assay was run in its v3.0 version. Some clones are missing from TCRdb's copy, which holds only in-frame ones; the method was immunoSEQ multiplex PCR. The repertoire holds just over 15,000 clones, around 85% seen once, with 15% to 20% in the top ten. Sequencing used unsorted PBMCs, obtained just before starting antiretroviral therapy. The source is a man aged 35-49 years with HIV.

Remarks on this clone: Different DNA sequences within this sample yield the same CDR3. The chain uses TRBV5-1 and TRBJ2-7, with 9 bases fitting TRBD2. After removal of 1 base from V and 4 bases from J, the junction contained 6 bases not matched to a gene. CDR1 SGHRS and CDR2 YFSETQ come from the germline V gene. The CDR3 has 15 residues. CDR3 sequence (DNA): TGCGCCAGCAGCTTGACAGCGGGAGGCGGTTACGAGCAGTACTTC. Its protein product is CASSLTAGGGYEQYF.

The gene calls are TRBV6-5 and TRBJ1-1; a weak D match, TRBD1 (5 bases). This CDR3 has 15 residues. V lost 5 bases to trimming and J lost 5 bases, with 18 bases between them. The V gene's germline CDR1 is MNHEY and CDR2 SVGAGI. The CDR3 is CASSPFQGGITEAFF. CDR3 nucleotide sequence: TGTGCCAGCAGTCCCTTTCAGGGAGGGATAACTGAAGCTTTCTTT.

The rearrangement uses TRBV4-1 and TRBJ2-7, with a possible D match to TRBD2 (6 bases). Germline-derived CDR1 and CDR2 are MGHRA and YSYEKL. The CDR3 loop spans 15 amino acids. Trimming took 1 base from V and 4 from J, leaving 14 bases between them. For the CDR3, the DNA is TGCGCCAGCAGCCAAGGATGGGGGGAGGTTTACGAGCAGTACTTC. Translating it yields CASSQGWGEVYEQYF.

This chain connects TRBV27 to TRBJ1-2; 7 bases align to TRBD1. V shed 3 bases, J shed 0 bases, and the junction held 4 bases outside the gene matches. Germline-derived CDR1 and CDR2 are MNHEY and SMNVEV (reference sequence). The CDR3 has 15 amino acids. The CDR3 bases are TGTGCCAGCAGTTTCGGGACAGAGTCTAACTATGGCTACACCTTC. Residues: CASSFGTESNYGYTF.

This clone was found once. This chain uses TRBV19 with TRBJ1-2, with 9 bases matching TRBD1. This CDR3 is 15 amino acids long. J lost 8 bases, V lost 7 bases, and 14 bases had no gene match. The germline gives CDR1 LNHDA, CDR2 SQIVND (reference sequence). This CDR3 reads CASNLMDRGGLGYTF. The CDR3, as DNA: TGTGCCAGTAACTTAATGGACAGGGGCGGCCTAGGCTACACCTTC.

The chain couples TRBV9 to TRBJ1-4; perhaps TRBD1 as D (5 bases). The CDR3 sequence is 15 residues long. Germline V gives CDR1 SGDLS, CDR2 YYNGEE. V was shortened by 1 base and J by 2 bases, with 9 bases between the two germline ends. The DNA for the CDR3 is TGTGCCAGCAGCGTAAGCTGGGGCACTAATGAAAAACTGTTTTTT. The encoded protein is CASSVSWGTNEKLFF.

The CDR3 DNA sequence: TGTGCCAGCAGGGGGACTGCGGGGCACTATGGCTACACCTTC. This gives the protein CASRGTAGHYGYTF. The chain combines TRBV13 with TRBJ1-2, with a possible D match to TRBD1 (5 bases). Germline loops: CDR1 PRHDT, CDR2 FYEKMQ (reference sequence). The germline V and J ends were trimmed by 6 bases and 3 bases, with 14 bases remaining between them. The CDR3 contains 14 residues.

The chain combines TRBV10-1 with TRBJ2-2; D might be TRBD2 (6 bases). This CDR3 spans 13 amino acids. V shed 6 bases and J shed 10 bases, with 15 bases lying between them. CDR1 and CDR2 from the germline V gene are WNHNN and SYGVQD (reference sequence). CDR3 amino acids: CASSQVGRLELFF. CDR3 coding DNA: TGCGCCAGCAGCCAAGTGGGGAGGCTGGAGCTGTTTTTT.

This clone rates as medium-sized. V is TRBV2 and J is TRBJ2-7, with D uncertain. The V and J ends lost 10 bases and 6 bases respectively, with 16 bases between them. The CDR3 loop spans 12 amino acids. The V gene's germline CDR1 is SNHLY and CDR2 FYNNEI. The CDR3 loop reads CAISRTSLEQYF. CDR3 DNA sequence: TGTGCCATAAGTAGGACCTCCCTCGAGCAGTACTTC.

The chain combines TRBV7-3 with TRBJ2-1, with TRBD1 identical over 8 bases. J gave up 9 bases and V 1 base, and 8 bases lay outside the gene matches. The CDR3 runs to 15 residues. Germline CDR1 is SGHTA and CDR2 is FQGTGA. The CDR3 is CASSLRPGGQGEQFF. CDR3 DNA sequence: TGTGCCAGCAGCTTAAGGCCAGGGGGCCAGGGTGAGCAGTTCTTC.

The rearrangement uses TRBV5-6 and TRBJ2-7; D may be TRBD1 (6 bases). This CDR3 contains 15 residues. Between the trimmed V and J ends, which lost 4 bases and 0 bases, there was a span of 14 bases. Per germline, CDR1 SGHDT and CDR2 YYEEEE. The chain's CDR3 is CASSPGVLSSYEQYF. Written as DNA, the CDR3 is TGTGCCAGCAGCCCAGGGGTCCTCAGCTCCTACGAGCAGTACTTC.

This clone was seen once. The chain joins TRBV9 to TRBJ1-2; the D gene is possibly TRBD1 (5 bases). The CDR3 is made up of 11 amino acids. Germline V gene sequence: CDR1 SGDLS, CDR2 YYNGEE. V dropped 5 bases and J dropped 13 bases, with 15 bases sitting between them. The CDR3 sequence: CASSSTASLTF. The CDR3 nucleotides read TGTGCCAGCAGTTCGACAGCTTCCCTCACCTTC.

This chain links TRBV7-3 with TRBJ2-2, with 12 bases matching TRBD2. Unmatched junction bases numbered 17, after V lost 1 base and J lost 5 bases. This CDR3 region has 21 residues. The germline V gene encodes CDR1 SGHTA and CDR2 FQGTGA. The CDR3 spells CASSLKARLAGDPGETGELFF. The CDR3 DNA is TGTGCCAGCAGCTTAAAGGCCAGACTAGCGGGAGACCCCGGGGAGACCGGGGAGCTGTTTTTT.

The chain recombines TRBV2 with TRBJ2-5; 7 bases align to TRBD1. With 9 bases clipped from V and 5 bases from J, the junction kept 9 bases outside the gene matches. The V gene's germline CDR1 is SNHLY and CDR2 FYNNEI. This CDR3 is built from 13 residues. DNA of the CDR3: TGTGCCAGTCACAGGGGCCCCAGGGAGACCCAGTACTTC. Its protein product is CASHRGPRETQYF.

This clone was counted a single time. This rearrangement joins TRBV11-3 to TRBJ2-7; D possibly corresponds to TRBD2 (7 bases). V lost 5 bases and J lost 5, with 19 bases in between. CDR1 is SGHNT and CDR2 is YENEEA in the germline V gene. This CDR3 has 15 residues. CDR3 loop: CASSQGGGGGHEQYF. DNA of the CDR3: TGTGCCAGCAGCCAAGGCGGGGGCGGAGGCCACGAGCAGTACTTC.

This clone came up once. The chain combines TRBV6-5 with TRBJ2-2, with 7 nucleotides matching TRBD2. CDR1 is MNHEY and CDR2 is SVGAGI in the germline V gene. The CDR3 runs 16 residues. V lost 2 bases, J lost 7 bases, and 10 bases stayed unmatched. CDR3 in DNA: TGTGCCAGCAGTTACGAGGCCCGGGAGGATTACGGGGAGCTGTTTTTT. This gives the protein CASSYEAREDYGELFF.

CDR3: CASSEWGGGPYEQYF. CDR3 nucleotides: TGTGCCAGCAGTGAATGGGGTGGGGGGCCCTACGAGCAGTACTTC. The chain uses TRBV6-1 and TRBJ2-7; D may correspond to TRBD1 or TRBD2 (6 bases each). CDR1 is MNHNS and CDR2 is SASEGT in the germline V gene. With 2 bases removed from V and 2 bases from J, the gap between germline ends came to 13 bases. The CDR3 length is 15 residues.

The chain has TRBV11-3 and TRBJ2-2, with 7 bases aligning to TRBD1. With 6 bases clipped from V and 3 bases from J, the junction kept 4 bases outside the gene matches. The CDR3 has 14 amino acids. Looked up from germline, CDR1 is SGHNT and CDR2 is YENEEA. For the CDR3, the DNA is TGTGCCAGCAGTCAGACAGGGTACACCGGGGAGCTGTTTTTT. Amino acids: CASSQTGYTGELFF.

The V gene is TRBV7-9, the J gene TRBJ2-1; D is undetermined. Germline V gives CDR1 SEHNR, CDR2 FQNEAQ (reference sequence). The CDR3 loop spans 12 amino acids. The V end was cut by 1 base, the J end by 12 bases, with 10 bases between. The CDR3 sequence is CASSLGPGWQFF. CDR3 bases: TGTGCCAGCAGCTTAGGGCCCGGGTGGCAGTTCTTC.

This clone was counted a single time. The chain recombines TRBV7-8 with TRBJ2-7; 7 bases line up with TRBD2. Germline V gives CDR1 SGHVS, CDR2 FQNEAQ. This CDR3 comprises 15 residues. The J segment lost 0 bases and the V segment lost 0 bases, leaving 2 bases of the junction unmatched. CDR3 sequence: CASSLAGGHSYEQYF. CDR3 nucleotides: TGTGCCAGCAGCTTAGCGGGAGGGCACTCCTACGAGCAGTACTTC. The full variable domain, in which reference TRBV7-8 and TRBJ2-7 provide the parts outside the CDR3, is GAGVSQSPRYKVAKRGQDVALRCDPISGHVSLFWYQQALGQGPEFLTYFQNEAQLDKSGLPSDRFFAERPEGSVSTLKIQRTQQEDSAVYLCASSLAGGHSYEQYFGPGTRLTVT.

This clone was detected a few times. The gene calls are TRBV5-8 and TRBJ2-7; no clear D. V was shortened by 2 bases and J by 3 bases, with 9 bases between the two germline ends. The germline gives CDR1 SGHTS, CDR2 YDEGEE. The CDR3 loop spans 13 amino acids. In nucleotides, the CDR3 is TGTGCCAGCAGCTTCAGCGACCGCTACGAGCAGTACTTC. It encodes CASSFSDRYEQYF.

V is TRBV30 and J is TRBJ1-2; no clear D gene. CDR3 length: 18 amino acids. V was shortened by 3 bases and J by 0 bases, with 23 bases between the two germline ends. The germline CDR1 and CDR2 sequences are GTSNPN and SVGIG (reference sequence). The CDR3 here is CAWRDLRVTILANYGYTF. The CDR3 bases are TGTGCCTGGAGGGACCTGAGGGTGACGATTCTAGCTAACTATGGCTACACCTTC.

This chain uses TRBV19 with TRBJ2-1; 11 nucleotides match TRBD2. V shed 7 bases, J shed 0 bases, and the junction held 11 bases outside the gene matches. CDR1 is LNHDA, CDR2 SQIVND, per germline (reference sequence). The CDR3 loop spans 18 amino acids. This chain's CDR3 is CASKWAATSGSSYNEQFF. CDR3 DNA: TGTGCCAGTAAGTGGGCAGCTACTAGCGGGAGCTCCTACAATGAGCAGTTCTTC.

This chain connects TRBV7-9 to TRBJ2-7; D might be TRBD1 (6 bases). Per germline, CDR1 SEHNR and CDR2 FQNEAQ (reference sequence). The CDR3 has 16 residues. The V gene lost 1 base and the J gene lost 2 bases, with 15 bases spanning the gap. The CDR3 loop is CASSLGGQRLPYEQYF. In DNA, the CDR3 is TGTGCCAGCAGCTTAGGGGGGCAGCGATTACCCTACGAGCAGTACTTC.

The chain carries TRBV7-8 and TRBJ1-1; tentatively, D is TRBD1 (6 bases). Trimming stripped 1 base from V and 0 bases from J, with 12 bases between. Germline CDR1 reads SGHVS; CDR2 reads FQNEAQ. The CDR3 contains 16 residues. The CDR3 nucleotides are TGTGCCAGCAGCTTAGATCCGGGGGCTATGAACACTGAAGCTTTCTTT. It is translated as CASSLDPGAMNTEAFF.

The rearrangement joins TRBV14 to TRBJ2-7, with 8 bases lining up with TRBD1. The CDR3 runs 17 residues. Germline V gene sequence: CDR1 SGHDN, CDR2 FVKESK. V lost 5 bases to trimming and J lost 1 base; unmatched junction nucleotides: 13. CDR3 region: CASSLSPGQGWSYEQYF. CDR3 DNA sequence: TGTGCCAGCAGCTTAAGTCCTGGACAGGGATGGTCCTACGAGCAGTACTTC.

The chain uses TRBV4-1 and TRBJ1-1; tentatively, D is TRBD1 (6 bases). Trimming stripped 7 bases from V and 1 base from J, with 7 bases between. The CDR3 has 12 residues. Germline CDR1 MGHRA, CDR2 YSYEKL. CDR3 DNA sequence: TGCGCCAGCACACAGGGGAACACTGAAGCTTTCTTT. Protein product: CASTQGNTEAFF.

This sequence joins TRBV7-2 and TRBJ1-2, with a weak D call TRBD1 (5 bases). The CDR3 consists of 15 residues. The germline gives CDR1 SGHTA, CDR2 FQGNSA. The ends were cut back, 5 bases at V and 1 base at J, with 14 bases in the middle. CDR3 sequence: CASSRTGTDNYGYTF. CDR3 sequence (DNA): TGTGCCAGCAGCCGCACCGGGACTGATAACTATGGCTACACCTTC. The complete variable domain, with remaining parts taken from reference TRBV7-2 and TRBJ1-2, reads GAGVSQSPSNKVTEKGKDVELRCDPISGHTALYWYRQSLGQGLEFLIYFQGNSAPDKSGLPSDRFSAERTGGSVSTLTIQRTQQEDSAVYLCASSRTGTDNYGYTFGSGTRLTVV.

The V gene is TRBV9, the J gene TRBJ1-2; unclear D gene. The CDR3 is 14 residues long. The germline gives CDR1 SGDLS, CDR2 YYNGEE. V was pared by 0 bases and J by 6 bases, with 12 bases between. This CDR3 is CASSVDVRLDGYTF. The CDR3 DNA reads TGTGCCAGCAGCGTAGACGTCAGGTTAGATGGCTACACCTTC.

V usage is TRBV6-1 and J usage is TRBJ2-1, with TRBD2 matching over 7 bases. V trimming: 6 bases; J trimming: 5 bases; junction bases outside the gene matches: 4. The CDR3 contains 13 residues. Germline values: CDR1 MNHNS, CDR2 SASEGT. The CDR3 loop is CASRIAGDNEQFF. CDR3 DNA sequence: TGTGCCAGCAGGATAGCGGGCGACAATGAGCAGTTCTTC.

In DNA form, the CDR3 reads TGTGCCTGGACCCCCGGGACACCTGGTACTAACACTGAAGCTTTCTTT. Its translation is CAWTPGTPGTNTEAFF. The rearrangement joins TRBV30 to TRBJ1-1; TRBD1 is a possible D gene (6 bases). Trimming pared 4 bases from V and 2 bases from J, leaving 20 bases between. Per the germline V gene, CDR1 is GTSNPN and CDR2 is SVGIG (reference sequence). The CDR3 has 16 residues.

This clone is termed medium-sized. This chain joins TRBV7-9 and TRBJ1-2, with 8 bases that match TRBD1. Trimming took 1 base from V and 4 from J; bases not matched to a gene: 8. This CDR3 spans 16 amino acids. Germline V gives CDR1 SEHNR, CDR2 FQNEAQ (reference sequence). The CDR3 region is CASSLDGQGYSYGYTF. CDR3 coding DNA: TGTGCCAGCAGCTTAGATGGACAGGGTTACAGCTATGGCTACACCTTC.